The 18 T cell receptor beta chains reported below all come from one sample, sequenced in a study of blood T cell repertoires in COVID-19. Profiled with immunoSEQ multiplex PCR; TCRdb holds only in-frame clones, not every one. The sample contains fewer than 100,000 clones, around 90% of which appear only once. The specimen was peripheral blood. These receptors were collected from a woman older than 75 with acute or convalescent COVID-19.

This chain links TRBV11-2 with TRBJ1-3, with D unclear. This CDR3 contains 16 residues. The germline V and J ends were trimmed by 0 bases and 0 bases, with 9 bases remaining between them. Per the germline V gene, CDR1 is SGHAT and CDR2 is FQNNGV. The CDR3 sequence is CASSLDRSDSGNTIYF. In DNA form, the CDR3 reads TGTGCCAGCAGCTTAGACCGGAGCGACTCTGGAAACACCATATATTTT. Together with reference TRBV11-2 and TRBJ1-3, the CDR3 gives the full variable domain: EAGVAQSPRYKIIEKRQSVAFWCNPISGHATLYWYQQILGQGPKLLIQFQNNGVVDDSQLPKDRFSAERLKGVDSTLKIQPAKLEDSAVYLCASSLDRSDSGNTIYFGEGSWLTVV.

The chain uses TRBV5-1 and TRBJ2-7, with 15 bases that match TRBD2. Per the germline V gene, CDR1 is SGHRS and CDR2 is YFSETQ. The CDR3 runs 17 residues. V trimming: 3 bases; J trimming: 0 bases; junction bases outside the gene matches: 4. DNA of the CDR3: TGCGCCAGCAGCTATAGGACTAGCGGGGGGGACTCCTACGAGCAGTACTTC. It yields the protein CASSYRTSGGDSYEQYF.

Relative to its sample, this clone is medium-sized. The chain links TRBV3-1 (or the pseudogene TRBV3-2) to TRBJ2-7; unclear D gene. The CDR3 consists of 15 residues. Germline values: CDR1 LGHDT, CDR2 YNNKEL (reference sequence). Trimming left V 0 bases short and J 4 bases short, with 13 bases between. Written as DNA, the CDR3 is TGTGCCAGCAGCCAAGATCAAAGACTCCTGTACGAGCAGTACTTC. It specifies CASSQDQRLLYEQYF.

The V call is TRBV7-9, the J call TRBJ2-1; no firm D call. The germline V gene has CDR1 SEHNR and CDR2 FQNEAQ (reference sequence). Trimming removed 2 bases from V and 6 bases from J, with 17 bases in between. The CDR3 loop spans 16 amino acids. CDR3 loop: CASSLSPGGNSNEQFF. CDR3 in DNA: TGTGCCAGCAGCTTAAGCCCAGGTGGAAACAGCAATGAGCAGTTCTTC.

The chain joins TRBV5-4 to TRBJ1-2; 12 bases agree with TRBD1. Germline trimming cut 4 bases from V and 7 bases from J; bases unmatched to any gene: 8. The CDR3 consists of 15 residues. Germline values: CDR1 SGHNT, CDR2 YYREEE (reference sequence). CDR3 loop: CASSPLGQGAGGYTF. For the CDR3, the DNA is TGTGCCAGCAGCCCCCTGGGACAGGGGGCAGGTGGCTACACCTTC. The entire variable domain, with the rest obtained from reference TRBV5-4 and TRBJ1-2, is as follows: ETGVTQSPTHLIKTRGQQVTLRCSSQSGHNTVSWYQQALGQGPQFIFQYYREEENGRGNFPPRFSGLQFPNYSSELNVNALELDDSALYLCASSPLGQGAGGYTFGSGTRLTVV.

This sequence joins TRBV19 and TRBJ1-2; TRBD1 matches 9 bases. The CDR3 spans 15 residues. The J segment lost 3 bases and the V segment lost 6 bases, leaving 8 bases of the junction unmatched. Germline assignment: CDR1 LNHDA and CDR2 SQIVND (reference sequence). CDR3 DNA: TGTGCCAGTAGGTTACAGACAGGGGGAGACTATGGCTACACCTTC. The encoded protein is CASRLQTGGDYGYTF.

This chain connects TRBV6-5 to TRBJ2-7, with 10 bases matching TRBD2. Germline lookup yields CDR1 MNHEY and CDR2 SVGAGI. This CDR3 spans 15 amino acids. Trimming at V came to 7 bases and at J to 3 bases, leaving 9 bases not matched to a gene. In DNA, the CDR3 is TGTGCCAGCAAGGGGCTAGCGGGGGACTTCTACGAGCAGTACTTC. Translating it yields CASKGLAGDFYEQYF.

The chain has TRBV6-5 and TRBJ1-5; D not certain. V was pared by 0 bases and J by 2 bases, with 8 bases between. Germline CDR1 is MNHEY and CDR2 is SVGAGI. The CDR3 is made up of 15 amino acids. CDR3 nucleotide sequence: TGTGCCAGCAGTTACTCCGCGAGGGGCAATCAGCCCCAGCATTTT. It encodes CASSYSARGNQPQHF.

The V and J genes are TRBV10-3 and TRBJ1-1; the D is unclear. Germline lookup yields CDR1 ENHRY and CDR2 SYGVKD. The CDR3 covers 14 residues. The germline V and J ends were trimmed by 0 bases and 0 bases, with 5 bases remaining between them. DNA for the CDR3: TGTGCCATCAGTGAGTCCGGGATGAACACTGAAGCTTTCTTT. It codes for CAISESGMNTEAFF.

CDR3 coding DNA: TGTGCCAGCAAGGGTTACAGGGGAATGGATGGCTACACCTTC. Encoded protein: CASKGYRGMDGYTF. This sequence joins TRBV6-5 and TRBJ1-2, with 7 bases fitting TRBD1. Germline CDR1 is MNHEY and CDR2 is SVGAGI. V trimming: 7 bases; J trimming: 6 bases; junction bases outside the gene matches: 11. CDR3 length: 14 residues.

DNA for the CDR3: TGTGCCAGCAGTTTGGAAGGGACAGTCGAGCAGTACTTC. This codes for CASSLEGTVEQYF. The chain uses TRBV6-2 or TRBV6-3 and TRBJ2-7; TRBD1 matches 7 bases. The V gene's germline CDR1 is MNHEY and CDR2 SVGEGT. There are 13 residues in the CDR3. V lost 4 bases and J lost 6; bases outside the gene matches: 6.

This sequence joins TRBV27 and TRBJ1-6, with D possibly matching TRBD1 (6 bases). V dropped 3 bases and J dropped 7 bases, with 13 bases sitting between them. In germline, CDR1 is MNHEY, CDR2 SMNVEV (reference sequence). The CDR3 totals 15 residues. The CDR3 loop is CASSFKGGVNSPLHF. The CDR3 bases are TGTGCCAGCAGTTTTAAGGGGGGGGTCAATTCACCCCTCCACTTT.

CDR3 in amino acids: CASSPPGLSTGELFF. The CDR3 DNA reads TGTGCCAGCAGTCCTCCGGGACTTTCCACCGGGGAGCTGTTTTTT. The V and J genes are TRBV6-5 and TRBJ2-2, with D perhaps matching TRBD2 (6 bases). Between the trimmed V and J ends, which lost 5 bases and 4 bases, there was a span of 14 bases. This CDR3 has 15 amino acids. Germline lookup yields CDR1 MNHEY and CDR2 SVGAGI.

J is TRBJ2-3 and V is TRBV5-1; D is undetermined. Germline CDR1 is SGHRS and CDR2 is YFSETQ. The germline V and J ends were trimmed by 0 bases and 3 bases, with 8 bases remaining between them. The CDR3 is 14 amino acids. CDR3 bases: TGCGCCAGCAGCTTGGAGTTTAGTACAGATACGCAGTATTTT. It specifies CASSLEFSTDTQYF.

The chain links TRBV28 to TRBJ2-2, with 9 bases identical to TRBD2. V lost 9 bases to trimming and J lost 4 bases; unmatched junction nucleotides: 9. The germline V gene has CDR1 MDHEN and CDR2 SYDVKM. CDR3 length: 15 residues. This CDR3 is CASHSGSHGTGELFF. The CDR3 DNA follows: TGTGCCAGTCATAGCGGGAGCCACGGCACCGGGGAGCTGTTTTTT.

The V gene is TRBV6-5, the J gene TRBJ1-6, with D possibly TRBD1 on 6 matching bases. The V gene lost 7 bases and the J gene lost 9 bases, with 19 bases spanning the gap. Germline CDR1 is MNHEY and CDR2 is SVGAGI. The CDR3 totals 15 residues. The CDR3, as DNA: TGTGCCAGCAAAGACGTACAGGGCTCGGTTTCACCCCTCCACTTT. It encodes CASKDVQGSVSPLHF.

The rearrangement links TRBV5-5 to TRBJ2-5; 9 nucleotides match TRBD1. CDR1 is SGHKS, CDR2 YYEKEE, per germline (reference sequence). V dropped 4 bases and J dropped 2; count of bases not matched to a gene: 9. This CDR3 spans 16 amino acids. In nucleotides, the CDR3 is TGTGCCAGCAGCCCGCCCGGGACAGGGAGGCAAGAGACCCAGTACTTC. Translated: CASSPPGTGRQETQYF. The full variable domain, its missing parts supplied by reference TRBV5-5 and TRBJ2-5, is DAGVTQSPTHLIKTRGQQVTLRCSPISGHKSVSWYQQVLGQGPQFIFQYYEKEERGRGNFPDRFSARQFPNYSSELNVNALLLGDSALYLCASSPPGTGRQETQYFGPGTRLLVL.

The CDR3 spells CASSQTTGSYGYTF. The CDR3 DNA follows: TGCGCCAGCAGCCAAACGACAGGGTCCTATGGCTACACCTTC. The chain uses TRBV5-1 and TRBJ1-2; 7 nucleotides match TRBD1. The CDR3 consists of 14 residues. The germline V gene has CDR1 SGHRS and CDR2 YFSETQ. The ends lost 4 bases at V and 4 bases at J; junction bases unmatched: 7.